The 24 T cell receptor beta chains in this list originate from one sample, sequenced in a study of blood T cell repertoires in COVID-19. The assay was immunoSEQ multiplex PCR, and TCRdb's table has in-frame clones only and misses some. The table lists approximately 380,000 clones, approximately 90% of them singletons. What was sequenced was PBMCs or T cells enriched from blood (not recorded which). These receptors all stem from a woman in her thirties or forties who had been exposed to COVID-19.

The V gene is TRBV24-1, the J gene TRBJ2-7, with 14 positions matching TRBD2. CDR1 and CDR2 (germline): KGHDR, SFDVKD. Germline trimming cut 4 bases from V and 5 bases from J; bases unmatched to any gene: 6. The CDR3 covers 16 residues. CDR3 in amino acids: CATSDRGLAGANEQYF. In nucleotides, the CDR3 is TGTGCCACCAGTGACCGGGGACTAGCGGGAGCCAACGAGCAGTACTTC.

V is TRBV5-1 and J is TRBJ2-3; 7 nucleotides align to TRBD2. From germline, CDR1 is SGHRS and CDR2 YFSETQ. CDR3 size: 15 residues. Trimming took 0 bases from V and 2 from J; bases not matched to a gene: 3. CDR3 sequence reads: CASSLAGGFTDTQYF. CDR3 bases: TGCGCCAGCAGCTTGGCGGGGGGATTCACAGATACGCAGTATTTT.

A single count supports this clone. This rearrangement joins TRBV19 to TRBJ2-6; a weak D match, TRBD1 (5 bases). From germline, CDR1 is LNHDA and CDR2 SQIVND (reference sequence). CDR3 length: 15 amino acids. Trimming stripped 10 bases from V and 0 bases from J, with 13 bases between. The CDR3 spells CATTGSRSGANVLTF. The DNA for the CDR3 is TGTGCCACAACAGGATCCCGCTCTGGGGCCAACGTCCTGACTTTC.

Turning to this clone: Other DNA sequences in the sample encode the same CDR3. The chain employs TRBV9 and TRBJ1-1, with D hard to call. V lost 3 bases and J lost 0, with 12 bases in between. The CDR3 loop spans 15 amino acids. The germline gives CDR1 SGDLS, CDR2 YYNGEE. CDR3 coding DNA: TGTGCCAGCAGCGCCCGCGGCAGCATGAACACTGAAGCTTTCTTT. This gives the protein CASSARGSMNTEAFF.

J is TRBJ1-2 and V is TRBV29-1; 10 bases fit TRBD1. Per the germline V gene, CDR1 is SQVTM and CDR2 is ANQGSEA. The CDR3 is 14 residues long. V was pared by 5 bases and J by 4 bases, with 7 bases of the junction left unmatched. DNA of the CDR3: TGCAGCGTTCAGGGACAGGGGTGGAGCTATGGCTACACCTTC. This codes for CSVQGQGWSYGYTF.

This chain connects TRBV6-2 or TRBV6-3 to TRBJ2-7; D remains unclear. Germline V gene lookup returns CDR1 MNHEY and CDR2 SVGEGT. There are 15 residues in the CDR3. Trimming cost V 1 base and J 4 bases, with 14 bases left between them. CDR3 protein: CASSYLAARLYEQYF. For the CDR3, the DNA is TGTGCCAGCAGTTACTTGGCGGCGAGGTTGTACGAGCAGTACTTC.

V usage is TRBV7-6 and J usage is TRBJ2-7; D unclear. Germline values: CDR1 SGHVS, CDR2 FNYEAQ. Trimming cost V 3 bases and J 4 bases, with 7 bases left between them. The CDR3 covers 12 residues. The CDR3 nucleotides are TGTGCCAGCAGCTTGCACGGTTACGAGCAGTACTTC. Its protein product is CASSLHGYEQYF.

CDR3 sequence reads: CASSERSGIYGYTF. The CDR3 nucleotides read TGTGCCAGCAGTGAAAGATCGGGAATCTATGGCTACACCTTC. The chain uses TRBV2 and TRBJ1-2; the D is unclear. The CDR3 consists of 14 residues. Germline lookup yields CDR1 SNHLY and CDR2 FYNNEI. V lost 2 bases and J 4 bases, leaving 11 bases between the germline ends.

This clone was seen just once. This chain uses TRBV27 with TRBJ2-7; D perhaps matches TRBD1 (5 bases). Trimming took 5 bases from V and 6 from J, leaving 20 bases between them. The length of the CDR3 is 15 residues. CDR1 MNHEY and CDR2 SMNVEV come from the germline V gene (reference sequence). The CDR3 sequence: CASSPTGGQGREQYF. In DNA form, the CDR3 reads TGTGCCAGCAGTCCAACCGGTGGGCAGGGCCGCGAGCAGTACTTC.

The chain uses TRBV2 and TRBJ2-5; 11 bases match TRBD2. Trimming cost V 4 bases and J 2 bases; bases outside gene matches: 6. From germline, CDR1 is SNHLY and CDR2 FYNNEI. CDR3 length: 16 amino acids. CDR3 in amino acids: CASSATASGGQETQYF. The CDR3 nucleotides read TGTGCCAGCAGTGCTACGGCTAGCGGGGGGCAAGAGACCCAGTACTTC.

This chain joins TRBV18 and TRBJ1-2; 11 nucleotides match TRBD1. Germline V gene data show CDR1 as KGHSH and CDR2 as LQKENI. The CDR3 runs 18 residues. The ends lost 6 bases at V and 1 base at J; junction bases unmatched: 13. The CDR3 region is CASSPKSGQGAINYGYTF. In DNA form, the CDR3 reads TGTGCCAGCTCCCCTAAATCCGGACAGGGGGCTATTAACTATGGCTACACCTTC.

The CDR3, as DNA: TGTGCCAGCAGCTTGACTCAGGGGGAAGGGGAAAAACTGTTTTTT. Its protein product is CASSLTQGEGEKLFF. V and J are TRBV5-4 and TRBJ1-4; 7 bases are shared with TRBD1. Germline V gene lookup returns CDR1 SGHNT and CDR2 YYREEE (reference sequence). The V gene end was trimmed by 1 base and the J gene end by 8 bases; junction bases not matched to a gene: 8. The CDR3 sequence is 15 residues long.

This chain joins TRBV29-1 and TRBJ1-2; 10 bases are shared with TRBD1. V lost 2 bases, J lost 6 bases, and 9 bases stayed unmatched. Per the germline V gene, CDR1 is SQVTM and CDR2 is ANQGSEA. The CDR3 is made up of 15 amino acids. CDR3 sequence reads: CSVERDGQGEDGYTF. CDR3 nucleotides: TGCAGCGTTGAAAGGGACGGACAGGGGGAGGATGGCTACACCTTC.

This clone was seen only once. The V call is TRBV30, the J call TRBJ1-1; no reliable D call. CDR1 is GTSNPN and CDR2 is SVGIG in the germline V gene (reference sequence). The CDR3 has 13 amino acids. V was shortened by 1 base and J by 1 base, with 7 bases between the two germline ends. CDR3 region: CAWSARWNTEAFF. The CDR3 nucleotides read TGTGCCTGGAGTGCCCGGTGGAACACTGAAGCTTTCTTT.

There are a few counts of this clone. The J gene is TRBJ2-5, the V gene TRBV4-1; perhaps TRBD2 as D (5 bases). This CDR3 has 15 residues. V was pared by 5 bases and J by 4 bases, with 17 bases between. CDR1 MGHRA and CDR2 YSYEKL come from the germline V gene. The CDR3 DNA reads TGCGCCAGCAGCTCCTCGGACTCATATCGAGAGACCCAGTACTTC. This gives the protein CASSSSDSYRETQYF.

Only a few counts were recorded for this clone. This sequence joins TRBV3-1 (or the pseudogene TRBV3-2) and TRBJ2-2; perhaps TRBD2 as D (5 bases). The CDR3 sequence is 15 residues long. Trimming removed 3 bases at V and 4 bases at J, with 12 bases between. The germline V gene encodes CDR1 LGHDT and CDR2 YNNKEL (reference sequence). CDR3 nucleotides: TGTGCCAGCAGCCATTATGGGGAGACCACCGGGGAGCTGTTTTTT. Its translation is CASSHYGETTGELFF.

The rearrangement links TRBV2 to TRBJ2-3; 12 nucleotides match TRBD2. The V and J ends lost 8 bases and 3 bases, in that order; junction bases with no gene match: 6. Germline lookup yields CDR1 SNHLY and CDR2 FYNNEI. The CDR3 length is 15 residues. CDR3 protein: CASSPGLAGTDTQYF. In DNA, the CDR3 is TGTGCCAGCTCACCGGGACTAGCGGGTACAGATACGCAGTATTTT.

The V gene is TRBV6-5, the J gene TRBJ2-7, with 11 bases lining up with TRBD1. The V gene end was trimmed by 9 bases and the J gene end by 7 bases; junction bases not matched to a gene: 11. Germline assignment: CDR1 MNHEY and CDR2 SVGAGI. The CDR3 loop spans 14 amino acids. The CDR3 nucleotides are TGTGCCAGTCACAGACCGGGACAGGGGGGAGAGCAGTACTTC. This translates into CASHRPGQGGEQYF.

The chain combines TRBV6-5 with TRBJ1-2; 10 bases align to TRBD1. Germline V CDR1 and CDR2: MNHEY, SVGAGI. There are 14 residues in the CDR3. V lost 6 bases, J lost 3 bases, and 4 bases stayed unmatched. CDR3 nucleotides: TGTGCCAGCAGCTCGACAGGGGGCGACTATGGCTACACCTTC. Amino acids: CASSSTGGDYGYTF.

This clone was seen only a few times. The V call is TRBV19, the J call TRBJ2-7, with 7 bases identical to TRBD1. The CDR3 totals 14 residues. Germline V gene data show CDR1 as LNHDA and CDR2 as SQIVND (reference sequence). Trimming at V came to 5 bases and at J to 0 bases, leaving 4 bases not matched to a gene. CDR3 nucleotide sequence: TGTGCCAGTAGTCCGACAGGGACCTCCTACGAGCAGTACTTC. Amino acids: CASSPTGTSYEQYF.

V and J are TRBV6-5 and TRBJ1-2, with a tentative D call TRBD1 (5 bases). Germline V lookup: CDR1 MNHEY, CDR2 SVGAGI. CDR3 length: 13 amino acids. Trimming removed 2 bases from V and 8 bases from J, with 12 bases in between. The CDR3: CASSYRGGWGYTF. The CDR3 DNA follows: TGTGCCAGCAGTTACCGCGGGGGGTGGGGCTACACCTTC.

The chain employs TRBV7-9 and TRBJ2-7, with a possible D match to TRBD2 (5 bases). The CDR3 runs 11 residues. Germline V gene lookup returns CDR1 SEHNR and CDR2 FQNEAQ (reference sequence). V shed 7 bases and J shed 5 bases, with 9 bases lying between them. Written as DNA, the CDR3 is TGTGCCAGCACAGCGGTTAACGAGCAGTACTTC. Protein product: CASTAVNEQYF.

This rearrangement joins TRBV5-6 to TRBJ1-2; D uncertain. The V and J ends lost 4 bases and 2 bases respectively, with 15 bases between them. Germline V gene data show CDR1 as SGHDT and CDR2 as YYEEEE. The CDR3 loop spans 15 amino acids. The CDR3 is CASSDPTRINYGYTF. The DNA for the CDR3 is TGTGCCAGCAGCGACCCGACACGGATCAACTATGGCTACACCTTC.

J is TRBJ1-5 and V is TRBV15, with D possibly matching TRBD1 (6 bases). Germline assignment: CDR1 LNHNV and CDR2 YYDKDF (reference sequence). This CDR3 is built from 14 residues. Trimming stripped 1 base from V and 6 bases from J, with 10 bases between. CDR3 sequence reads: CATSRGDIFQPQHF. The CDR3 DNA sequence: TGTGCCACCAGCAGAGGGGACATATTTCAGCCCCAGCATTTT.